This entry lists 24 T cell receptor beta chains sequenced from one sample in a study of radiotherapy plus CTLA-4 blockade in lung cancer. TCRdb keeps only in-frame clones here, not all; method: immunoSEQ multiplex PCR. The sample shows 40,000 to 50,000 clones, 73% of them seen only once. This specimen consisted of peripheral blood, obtained from a patient treated with radiotherapy plus ipilimumab. The origin of the receptors is a human donor with non-small cell lung cancer who had a complete response to radiotherapy plus ipilimumab.

The rearrangement uses TRBV19 and TRBJ1-4; 9 bases are a match to TRBD1. This CDR3 has 14 amino acids. Looked up from germline, CDR1 is LNHDA and CDR2 is SQIVND (reference sequence). The V gene end was trimmed by 6 bases and the J gene end by 7 bases; junction bases not matched to a gene: 6. CDR3 nucleotide sequence: TGTGCCAGTAGCCAAGGACAGGGGATTGAAAAACTGTTTTTT. Translation: CASSQGQGIEKLFF.

Only one count was recorded for this clone. CDR3 in amino acids: CATSAGGARGAFF. The CDR3 DNA is TGTGCCACCAGCGCCGGCGGTGCTCGCGGAGCTTTCTTT. The chain employs TRBV15 and TRBJ1-1; no firm D call. Between the trimmed V and J ends, which lost 5 bases and 10 bases, there was a span of 17 bases. Germline CDR1 is LNHNV and CDR2 is YYDKDF (reference sequence). CDR3 length equals 13 residues.

This chain connects TRBV11-2 to TRBJ2-5, with 9 bases identical to TRBD2. CDR3 size: 15 residues. V was clipped by 2 bases and J by 5 bases; unmatched bases: 6. In germline, CDR1 is SGHAT, CDR2 FQNNGV. In nucleotides, the CDR3 is TGTGCCAGCAGCTTAACCCTAGCGGGAACTGAGACCCAGTACTTC. This encodes CASSLTLAGTETQYF.

The V and J genes are TRBV11-2 and TRBJ2-7; maybe TRBD1 (6 bases). V lost 2 bases and J lost 0, with 11 bases in between. The CDR3 extends over 15 amino acids. Germline loops: CDR1 SGHAT, CDR2 FQNNGV. The CDR3 sequence: CASSLLQGASYEQYF. The CDR3 region has the DNA TGTGCCAGCAGCTTATTACAGGGAGCCTCCTACGAGCAGTACTTC. Filled out from reference TRBV11-2 and TRBJ2-7, the complete variable domain reads EAGVAQSPRYKIIEKRQSVAFWCNPISGHATLYWYQQILGQGPKLLIQFQNNGVVDDSQLPKDRFSAERLKGVDSTLKIQPAKLEDSAVYLCASSLLQGASYEQYFGPGTRLTVT.

The chain is built from TRBV6-6 and TRBJ2-3; a weak D match, TRBD2 (6 bases). Trimming took off 5 bases at V and 3 bases at J, with 15 bases between the two ends. Germline V gene sequence: CDR1 MNHNY, CDR2 SVGAGI (reference sequence). The CDR3 length is 15 residues. CDR3 sequence reads: CASSVGGGVTDTQYF. For the CDR3, the DNA is TGTGCCAGCAGTGTGGGCGGCGGGGTTACAGATACGCAGTATTTT.

The rearrangement uses TRBV4-1 and TRBJ1-5, with 7 bases lining up with TRBD1. The CDR3 length is 15 residues. Germline V gene lookup returns CDR1 MGHRA and CDR2 YSYEKL. The J segment lost 3 bases and the V segment lost 4 bases, leaving 6 bases of the junction unmatched. The CDR3 DNA sequence: TGCGCCAGCAGCCTTTGGACAGGTGTCAATCAGCCCCAGCATTTT. Translated: CASSLWTGVNQPQHF.

The chain couples TRBV18 to TRBJ2-1; 10 bases are shared with TRBD2. The germline V gene encodes CDR1 KGHSH and CDR2 LQKENI. With 6 bases clipped from V and 3 bases from J, the junction kept 11 bases outside the gene matches. This CDR3 comprises 17 residues. The CDR3 reads CASSAGASGSLYNEQFF. CDR3 DNA: TGTGCCAGCTCGGCCGGGGCTAGCGGGAGTCTCTACAATGAGCAGTTCTTC.

This chain uses TRBV18 with TRBJ2-2; D perhaps matches TRBD1 (6 bases). CDR3 length: 19 residues. Deletions cut 2 bases from V and 0 bases from J, with 19 bases between. Germline CDR1 is KGHSH and CDR2 is LQKENI. CDR3 sequence: CASSPSAWTDSANTGELFF. The CDR3 DNA reads as TGTGCCAGCTCACCATCGGCTTGGACAGATTCCGCGAACACCGGGGAGCTGTTTTTT.

By sample share, this clone is medium-sized (0.01 to 0.1%). This sequence joins TRBV6-6 and TRBJ2-2; D remains ambiguous. Between the trimmed V and J ends, which lost 0 bases and 6 bases, there was a span of 8 bases. CDR3 length equals 14 residues. CDR1 is MNHNY and CDR2 is SVGAGI in the germline V gene (reference sequence). This CDR3 is CASSYSSLSGELFF. In DNA, the CDR3 is TGTGCCAGCAGTTACTCGAGTCTTTCCGGGGAGCTGTTTTTT.

This rearrangement joins TRBV12-5 to TRBJ1-2; 7 positions match TRBD1. Per germline, CDR1 LGHNT and CDR2 FRNRAP. The CDR3 runs 15 residues. V gave up 1 base and J gave up 8 bases; unmatched junction bases: 10. The CDR3 loop reads CASGLGTPGGEGYTF. DNA for the CDR3: TGTGCTAGTGGTTTGGGAACTCCAGGGGGTGAGGGCTACACCTTC. Full variable domain (outside the CDR3, taken from reference TRBV12-5 and TRBJ1-2): DARVTQTPRHKVTEMGQEVTMRCQPILGHNTVFWYRQTMMQGLELLAYFRNRAPLDDSGMPKDRFSAEMPDATLATLKIQPSEPRDSAVYFCASGLGTPGGEGYTFGSGTRLTVV.

The rearrangement joins TRBV5-1 to TRBJ2-3; tentative D call: TRBD2 (5 bases). V lost 0 bases, J lost 0 bases, and 5 bases lay in between. CDR3 length: 14 amino acids. Germline-derived CDR1 and CDR2 are SGHRS and YFSETQ. The CDR3 spells CASSLGTSTDTQYF. DNA for the CDR3: TGCGCCAGCAGCTTGGGGACTAGCACAGATACGCAGTATTTT.

The chain has TRBV7-8 and TRBJ2-6, with TRBD1 as a possible D gene (6 bases). Trimming took 6 bases from V and 0 from J, leaving 12 bases between them. The CDR3 totals 16 residues. Germline V lookup: CDR1 SGHVS, CDR2 FQNEAQ. The CDR3 DNA reads TGTGCCAGCAGAACACAGGGTATCTCTGGGGCCAACGTCCTGACTTTC. Translated: CASRTQGISGANVLTF.

This clone was counted between two and nine times. This CDR3 is CASSQGTPLYTF. Written as DNA, the CDR3 is TGTGCCAGCAGCCAAGGGACACCGCTCTACACCTTC. The rearrangement links TRBV7-9 to TRBJ1-2, with D perhaps matching TRBD1 (6 bases). CDR1 is SEHNR and CDR2 is FQNEAQ in the germline V gene (reference sequence). V gave up 5 bases and J gave up 10 bases, with 14 bases separating them. The CDR3 length is 12 residues.

This clone was counted a few times. The chain joins TRBV18 to TRBJ2-7; tentatively, D is TRBD1 (5 bases). CDR1 and CDR2 (germline): KGHSH, LQKENI. Trimming cost V 3 bases and J 6 bases, with 15 bases left between them. This CDR3 region has 14 residues. In DNA form, the CDR3 reads TGTGCCAGCTCACCCACGGTGACAGCCGCCGAGCAGTACTTC. Protein: CASSPTVTAAEQYF. Complete variable domain (other parts from reference TRBV18 and TRBJ2-7): NAGVMQNPRHLVRRRGQEARLRCSPMKGHSHVYWYRQLPEEGLKFMVYLQKENIIDESGMPKERFSAEFPKEGPSILRIQQVVRGDSAAYFCASSPTVTAAEQYFGPGTRLTVT.

The count of this clone is one. V gene TRBV19 combines with J gene TRBJ2-1; TRBD2 agrees at 15 bases. V lost 8 bases, J lost 0 bases, and 5 bases stayed unmatched. CDR1 and CDR2 from the germline V gene are LNHDA and SQIVND (reference sequence). This CDR3 contains 17 residues. The CDR3 here is CASWGTSGRSSYNEQFF. CDR3 sequence (DNA): TGTGCCAGTTGGGGGACTAGCGGGAGGAGCTCCTACAATGAGCAGTTCTTC.

The V and J genes are TRBV2 and TRBJ2-7; 8 positions match TRBD1. Germline CDR1 and CDR2: SNHLY and FYNNEI. There are 12 residues in the CDR3. The trim removed 3 bases at V and 13 bases at J, leaving 8 bases unmatched. In DNA, the CDR3 is TGTGCCAGCAGTGATGGACCGGGACAGGTATACTTC. Amino acid sequence: CASSDGPGQVYF. The entire variable domain, with the rest obtained from reference TRBV2 and TRBJ2-7, is as follows: EPEVTQTPSHQVTQMGQEVILRCVPISNHLYFYWYRQILGQKVEFLVSFYNNEISEKSEIFDDQFSVERPDGSNFTLKIRSTKLEDSAMYFCASSDGPGQVYFGPGTRLTVT.

The V and J genes are TRBV2 and TRBJ2-2; D is possibly TRBD1 (5 bases). Trimming removed 4 bases at V and 6 bases at J, with 21 bases between. Germline CDR1 SNHLY, CDR2 FYNNEI. The CDR3 has 17 amino acids. The CDR3, as DNA: TGTGCCAGCAGTGCAGAACAGGCGGTATTGGGCGCCGGGGAGCTGTTTTTT. It yields the protein CASSAEQAVLGAGELFF. Supplemented by reference TRBV2 and TRBJ2-2, the full variable domain reads EPEVTQTPSHQVTQMGQEVILRCVPISNHLYFYWYRQILGQKVEFLVSFYNNEISEKSEIFDDQFSVERPDGSNFTLKIRSTKLEDSAMYFCASSAEQAVLGAGELFFGEGSRLTVL.

A remark on this clone: A read error may produce the germline difference seen at one junction end. This chain uses TRBV4-3 with TRBJ2-5; the match to TRBD2 covers 13 bases. Per the germline V gene, CDR1 is LGHNA and CDR2 is YSLEER. The CDR3 loop spans 16 amino acids. In nucleotides, the CDR3 is TGCGCCAGCAGCCAAGATCGGGAAACTAGCGGGGGGGGGCGGGACTTC. Protein: CASSQDRETSGGGRDF.

This chain uses TRBV30 with TRBJ2-7; weak D call: TRBD1 (6 bases). Germline V gene lookup returns CDR1 GTSNPN and CDR2 SVGIG (reference sequence). Trimming removed 3 bases from V and 3 bases from J, with 6 bases in between. This CDR3 comprises 11 residues. CDR3 bases: TGTGCCTGGAGCAGGGGCTACGAGCAGTACTTC. Its protein product is CAWSRGYEQYF.

The rearrangement uses TRBV5-1 and TRBJ1-4; no firm D call. Germline assignment: CDR1 SGHRS and CDR2 YFSETQ. The CDR3 contains 14 residues. Trimming cost V 7 bases and J 7 bases, with 17 bases left between them. The CDR3 is CASAPVDPGEKLFF. The DNA of the CDR3 is TGCGCCAGCGCCCCGGTCGATCCGGGTGAAAAACTGTTTTTT.

The table lists this clone with a few counts. This chain joins TRBV29-1 and TRBJ2-7; D unclear. This CDR3 has 14 residues. From germline, CDR1 is SQVTM and CDR2 ANQGSEA. V lost 4 bases, J lost 4 bases, and 17 bases lay in between. CDR3 residues: CSVGIDTLKYEQYF. The CDR3 DNA reads as TGCAGCGTTGGGATAGACACCTTGAAATACGAGCAGTACTTC.

V gene TRBV5-6 combines with J gene TRBJ1-4; TRBD1 matches 8 bases. Germline V gene data show CDR1 as SGHDT and CDR2 as YYEEEE. V shed 3 bases and J 8 bases; nucleotides not matched to a gene: 6. The CDR3 has 14 amino acids. CDR3 in DNA: TGTGCCAGCAGCTCACAGGGGGTCAGGGAAAAACTGTTTTTT. Translating it yields CASSSQGVREKLFF.

J is TRBJ2-3 and V is TRBV7-7, with D perhaps TRBD1 (5 bases). The CDR3 consists of 12 residues. Germline V gene lookup returns CDR1 SSHAT and CDR2 FNYEAQ (reference sequence). Deletions cut 6 bases from V and 4 bases from J, with 8 bases between. Here the CDR3 reads CASSQGADTQYF. The CDR3 bases are TGTGCCAGCAGTCAAGGGGCAGATACGCAGTATTTT.

The V gene is TRBV28, the J gene TRBJ1-4; 8 bases align to TRBD1. Germline loops: CDR1 MDHEN, CDR2 SYDVKM. This CDR3 is built from 15 residues. V was clipped by 3 bases and J by 7 bases; unmatched bases: 7. The CDR3 coding sequence is TGTGCCAGCAGTTTGAGACAGGGGTTAGGTGAAAAACTGTTTTTT. Its translation is CASSLRQGLGEKLFF.